This T cell receptor beta chain stems from a study of technical replicates of blood from several donors. Repertoires were generated with immunoSEQ multiplex PCR, while TCRdb's copy carries only in-frame clones and drops some. The data hold some 77,000 clones, with nearly 95% observed a single time. Sequenced sample: T cells isolated from PBMCs. This sequence was found in a human donor in good health.

In DNA form, the CDR3 reads TGTGCCAGCAGCTTCAGCCGGGACAGCAACTACGAGCAGTACTTC. It yields the protein CASSFSRDSNYEQYF. The chain has TRBV5-5 and TRBJ2-7; 7 bases map to TRBD1. The CDR3 sequence is 15 residues long. The V segment lost 2 bases and the J segment 3 bases; nucleotides outside the gene matches: 8. The germline V gene encodes CDR1 SGHKS and CDR2 YYEKEE (reference sequence).